Below, 17 T cell receptor beta chains from the same sample are listed, as sequenced in a study of cytomegalovirus exposure and HLA in healthy donors. Use of 60 Vbeta and 13 Jbeta primers characterized the PCR. This table comes from immunoSEQ multiplex PCR, and its TCRdb copy is limited to in-frame clones, with some not included. The sample includes roughly 190,000 clones, roughly three quarters seen only once; the top ten take less than 2.5%. What was sequenced was PBMCs. These TCRs come from a woman aged 45-65 years in good health and CMV-seronegative.

This clone was observed a handful of times. V is TRBV19 and J is TRBJ1-4, with 12 nucleotides matching TRBD1. There are 17 residues in the CDR3. In germline, CDR1 is LNHDA, CDR2 SQIVND (reference sequence). V shed 6 bases and J 6 bases; nucleotides not matched to a gene: 11. DNA of the CDR3: TGTGCCAGTAGGAGCCGGGACAGGGGGCGATTAGATGAAAAACTGTTTTTT. This sequence encodes CASRSRDRGRLDEKLFF.

The chain combines TRBV6-5 with TRBJ2-7, with TRBD1 matching over 8 bases. The CDR3 runs 13 residues. J was trimmed by 9 bases and V by 7 bases; bases with no gene match: 11. CDR1 MNHEY and CDR2 SVGAGI come from the germline V gene. The CDR3 region is CASTDDRGTRQYF. DNA of the CDR3: TGTGCCAGCACGGACGACAGGGGAACTAGGCAGTACTTC.

This chain joins TRBV2 and TRBJ2-5; tentative D call: TRBD1 (5 bases). This CDR3 is built from 13 residues. With 7 bases removed from V and 1 base from J, the gap between germline ends came to 10 bases. Germline V gene sequence: CDR1 SNHLY, CDR2 FYNNEI. This chain's CDR3 is CASKVTVQETQYF. The CDR3 DNA reads as TGTGCCAGCAAAGTGACAGTCCAAGAGACCCAGTACTTC.

This chain connects TRBV25-1 to TRBJ2-5, with a tentative D call TRBD1 (6 bases). In germline, CDR1 is MGHDK, CDR2 SYGVNS. The CDR3 is made up of 15 amino acids. Trimming stripped 11 bases from V and 5 bases from J, with 24 bases between. The CDR3 DNA sequence: TGTGCCGCCTCCCGTGGCAGGGGTCAAGGGGAGACCCAGTACTTC. It yields the protein CAASRGRGQGETQYF.

This clone was recorded a few times. V usage is TRBV5-4 and J usage is TRBJ2-3, with 10 bases lining up with TRBD2. The germline V gene has CDR1 SGHNT and CDR2 YYREEE (reference sequence). The ends lost 4 bases at V and 2 bases at J; junction bases unmatched: 7. CDR3 length: 16 residues. The CDR3 DNA reads TGTGCCAGCAGCCCCGGAGCGGGAGGGCCCACAGATACGCAGTATTTT. This codes for CASSPGAGGPTDTQYF.

The gene calls are TRBV4-2 and TRBJ1-4; 7 bases agree with TRBD1. This CDR3 is built from 16 residues. Germline V gene sequence: CDR1 LGHNA, CDR2 YNFKEQ. V was clipped by 5 bases and J by 4 bases; unmatched bases: 10. This CDR3 is CASSGGTAGGNEKLFF. As DNA, the CDR3 is TGTGCCAGCAGCGGCGGGACAGCGGGTGGTAATGAAAAACTGTTTTTT.

Of note for this clone: A junction boundary mismatches the germline segment, possibly from a read error. This sequence joins TRBV7-2 and TRBJ1-3; D is unresolved. Germline CDR1 reads SGHTA; CDR2 reads FQGNSA. The CDR3 totals 15 residues. The CDR3 nucleotides are TGTGCCAGCAGCGTAGCCCCCGGAGAGAGAAACACCATATATTTT. Protein product: CASSVAPGERNTIYF.

The chain is built from TRBV6-6 and TRBJ2-7; 7 nucleotides align to TRBD1. Germline lookup yields CDR1 MNHNY and CDR2 SVGAGI (reference sequence). The ends lost 2 bases at V and 2 bases at J; junction bases unmatched: 3. The CDR3 runs to 14 residues. CDR3 sequence: CASSYGTEAYEQYF. CDR3 nucleotides: TGTGCCAGCAGTTACGGGACAGAAGCCTACGAGCAGTACTTC.

This clone has just a few counts. The chain is built from TRBV28 and TRBJ1-1; 8 positions agree with TRBD1. CDR3 length: 14 residues. Germline trimming cut 7 bases from V and 0 bases from J; bases unmatched to any gene: 4. The V gene's germline CDR1 is MDHEN and CDR2 SYDVKM. CDR3: CASMTGAMNTEAFF. The DNA for the CDR3 is TGTGCCAGCATGACAGGGGCCATGAACACTGAAGCTTTCTTT.

This chain connects TRBV7-2 to TRBJ2-2; 7 positions agree with TRBD1. Germline V lookup: CDR1 SGHTA, CDR2 FQGNSA. J was trimmed by 4 bases and V by 1 base; bases with no gene match: 9. This CDR3 is built from 17 residues. This chain's CDR3 is CASSLVPTGPATGELFF. CDR3 bases: TGTGCCAGCAGCTTAGTACCGACAGGGCCGGCCACCGGGGAGCTGTTTTTT.

A single count supports this clone. The chain combines TRBV5-6 with TRBJ1-2, with 7 bases lining up with TRBD1. The CDR3 extends over 15 amino acids. The germline V gene encodes CDR1 SGHDT and CDR2 YYEEEE. The V segment lost 4 bases and the J segment 0 bases; nucleotides outside the gene matches: 6. The CDR3 region has the DNA TGTGCCAGCAGCGGAGGACAGGCTGCTAACTATGGCTACACCTTC. It codes for CASSGGQAANYGYTF. The full variable domain, completed using reference TRBV5-6 and TRBJ1-2, is DAGVTQSPTHLIKTRGQQVTLRCSPKSGHDTVSWYQQALGQGPQFIFQYYEEEERQRGNFPDRFSGHQFPNYSSELNVNALLLGDSALYLCASSGGQAANYGYTFGSGTRLTVV.

The CDR3, as DNA: TGTGCCAGCAGTTCCGACAGGGGGCGCCGGAACGGCTACACCTTC. It codes for CASSSDRGRRNGYTF. The chain joins TRBV28 to TRBJ1-2; 10 positions match TRBD1. V gave up 4 bases and J gave up 8 bases; unmatched junction bases: 10. The CDR3 is 15 amino acids. CDR1 MDHEN and CDR2 SYDVKM come from the germline V gene.

This chain links TRBV10-2 with TRBJ1-4, with D maybe TRBD1 (6 bases). Germline-derived CDR1 and CDR2 are WSHSY and SAAADI. The CDR3 length is 15 residues. V was pared by 4 bases and J by 8 bases, with 17 bases between. DNA for the CDR3: TGCGCCAGCAGTGGGGTCGTCGGACAGATGGAAAAACTGTTTTTT. It translates to CASSGVVGQMEKLFF.

The J gene is TRBJ2-5, the V gene TRBV5-4; D is possibly TRBD1 (5 bases). Judging by the DNA end, TRBJ2-7 fits better; the J call may be wrong. Germline V CDR1 and CDR2: SGHNT, YYREEE (reference sequence). The CDR3 is made up of 14 amino acids. The CDR3 DNA follows: TGTGCCAGCAGCAGGGGTGACCGGTCCTACGAGCAGTACTTC. It encodes CASSRGDRSYEQYF.

The chain has TRBV7-9 and TRBJ2-5; 7 nucleotides agree with TRBD2. The CDR3 consists of 14 residues. V lost 6 bases and J lost 3; bases outside the gene matches: 7. In germline, CDR1 is SEHNR, CDR2 FQNEAQ (reference sequence). CDR3 in amino acids: CASSSGGGEETQYF. The CDR3 DNA reads as TGTGCCAGCAGTTCGGGAGGCGGGGAAGAGACCCAGTACTTC.

The chain has TRBV7-8 and TRBJ1-4, with TRBD1 as a possible D gene (6 bases). Trimming pared 6 bases from V and 5 bases from J, leaving 16 bases between. The CDR3 has 15 residues. Germline lookup yields CDR1 SGHVS and CDR2 FQNEAQ. In DNA, the CDR3 is TGTGCCAGCAGACAAAGGGGGAGCAGGAATGAAAAACTGTTTTTT. This codes for CASRQRGSRNEKLFF.

The chain joins TRBV27 to TRBJ1-2; a weak D match, TRBD1 (6 bases). V was cut by 4 bases and J by 2 bases, with 8 bases left in between. The CDR3 runs to 13 residues. The germline CDR1 and CDR2 sequences are MNHEY and SMNVEV (reference sequence). For the CDR3, the DNA is TGTGCCAGCAGTTCGCAGGGGAACTATGGCTACACCTTC. Amino acid sequence: CASSSQGNYGYTF.